This entry is about one T cell receptor (beta chain). Its target is not known. Using its own MiXCR run on the reads, TCRdb lists one record per CDR3 protein. The sample shows tens of thousands of distinct CDR3 sequences, around 49% of them seen only once. This sample is drawn from a study of type 1 regulatory T cells. Study at large: An in vitro protocol generated T-allo10, a Tr1-enriched, alloantigen-specific CD4 T cell product.

Points from the study as a whole: Type 1 regulatory T cells had a more restricted TCR repertoire than non-type 1 regulatory T cells.

This receptor was obtained from a human donor in good health. The sample was cultured non-Tr1 T cells, either the whole culture or a sorted T cell fraction (not recorded which).

The CDR3 sequence is CSARDGAGHGYTF. CDR3 in DNA: TGCAGTGCTAGAGATGGGGCAGGGCATGGCTACACCTTC. This chain joins TRBV20-1 and TRBJ1-2; the D gene is possibly TRBD1 (5 bases). Trimming removed 0 bases from V and 6 bases from J, with 11 bases in between. The CDR3 has 13 amino acids. Germline CDR1 reads DFQATT; CDR2 reads SNEGSKA (reference sequence).